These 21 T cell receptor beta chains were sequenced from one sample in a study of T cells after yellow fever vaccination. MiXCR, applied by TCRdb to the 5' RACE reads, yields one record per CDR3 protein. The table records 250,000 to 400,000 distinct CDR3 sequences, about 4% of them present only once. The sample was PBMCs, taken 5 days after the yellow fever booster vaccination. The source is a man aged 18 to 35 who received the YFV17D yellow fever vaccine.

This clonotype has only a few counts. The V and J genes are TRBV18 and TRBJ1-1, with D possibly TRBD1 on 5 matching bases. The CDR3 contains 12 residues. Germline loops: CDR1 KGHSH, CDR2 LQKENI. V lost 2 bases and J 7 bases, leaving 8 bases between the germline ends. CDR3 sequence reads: CASSPDGGEAFF. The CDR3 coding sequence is TGTGCCAGCTCACCAGACGGGGGTGAAGCTTTCTTT. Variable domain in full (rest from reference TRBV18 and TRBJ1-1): NAGVMQNPRHLVRRRGQEARLRCSPMKGHSHVYWYRQLPEEGLKFMVYLQKENIIDESGMPKERFSAEFPKEGPSILRIQQVVRGDSAAYFCASSPDGGEAFFGQGTRLTVV.

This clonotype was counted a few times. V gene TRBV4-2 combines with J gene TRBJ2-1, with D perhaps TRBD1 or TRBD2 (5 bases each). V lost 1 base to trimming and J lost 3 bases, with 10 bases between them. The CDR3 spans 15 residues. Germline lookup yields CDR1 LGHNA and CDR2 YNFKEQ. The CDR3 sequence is CASSQAGGFYNEQFF. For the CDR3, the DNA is TGTGCCAGCAGCCAAGCTGGGGGATTCTACAATGAGCAGTTCTTC.

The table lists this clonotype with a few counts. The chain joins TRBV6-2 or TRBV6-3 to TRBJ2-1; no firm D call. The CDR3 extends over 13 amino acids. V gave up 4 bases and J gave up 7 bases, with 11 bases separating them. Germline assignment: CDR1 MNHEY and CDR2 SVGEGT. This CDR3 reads CASSSTVWNEQFF. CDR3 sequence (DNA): TGTGCCAGCAGTTCAACCGTCTGGAATGAGCAGTTCTTC.

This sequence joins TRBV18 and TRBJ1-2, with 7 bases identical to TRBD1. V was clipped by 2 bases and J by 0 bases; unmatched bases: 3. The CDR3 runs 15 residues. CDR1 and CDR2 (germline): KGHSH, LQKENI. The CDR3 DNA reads TGTGCCAGCTCACCAATGACAGGGTCTAACTATGGCTACACCTTC. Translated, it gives CASSPMTGSNYGYTF.

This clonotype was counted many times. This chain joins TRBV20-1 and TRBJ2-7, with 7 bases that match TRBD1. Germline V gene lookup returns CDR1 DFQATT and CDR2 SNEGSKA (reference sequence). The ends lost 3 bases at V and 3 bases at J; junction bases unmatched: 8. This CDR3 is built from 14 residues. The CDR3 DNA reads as TGCAGTGCTAGGGGAAACAGGGGTAACTACGAGCAGTACTTC. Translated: CSARGNRGNYEQYF.

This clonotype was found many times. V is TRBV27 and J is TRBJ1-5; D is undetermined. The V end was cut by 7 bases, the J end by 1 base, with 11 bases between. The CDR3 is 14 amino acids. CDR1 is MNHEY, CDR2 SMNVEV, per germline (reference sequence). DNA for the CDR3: TGTGCCAGCACCCTGCCAATAAGCAATCAGCCCCAGCATTTT. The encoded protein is CASTLPISNQPQHF.

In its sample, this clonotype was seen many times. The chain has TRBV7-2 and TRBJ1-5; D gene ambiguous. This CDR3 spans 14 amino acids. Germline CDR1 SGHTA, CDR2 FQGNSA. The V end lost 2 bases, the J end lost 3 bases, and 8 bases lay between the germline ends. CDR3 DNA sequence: TGTGCCAGCAGCTTAACACAAGACAATCAGCCCCAGCATTTT. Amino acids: CASSLTQDNQPQHF. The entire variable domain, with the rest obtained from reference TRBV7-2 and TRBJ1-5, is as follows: GAGVSQSPSNKVTEKGKDVELRCDPISGHTALYWYRQSLGQGLEFLIYFQGNSAPDKSGLPSDRFSAERTGGSVSTLTIQRTQQEDSAVYLCASSLTQDNQPQHFGDGTRLSIL.

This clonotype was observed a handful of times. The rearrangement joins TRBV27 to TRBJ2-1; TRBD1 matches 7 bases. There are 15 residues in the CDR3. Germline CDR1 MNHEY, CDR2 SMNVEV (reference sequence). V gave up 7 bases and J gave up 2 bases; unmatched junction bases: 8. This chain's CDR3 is CASKIGTAAYNEQFF. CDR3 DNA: TGTGCCAGCAAGATCGGGACAGCCGCCTACAATGAGCAGTTCTTC.

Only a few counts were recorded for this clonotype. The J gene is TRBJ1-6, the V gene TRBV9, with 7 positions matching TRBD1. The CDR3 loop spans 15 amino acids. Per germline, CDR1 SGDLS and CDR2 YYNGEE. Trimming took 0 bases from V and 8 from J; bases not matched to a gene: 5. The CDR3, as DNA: TGTGCCAGCAGCGTAGGGGACAGAGAGTATTCACCCCTCCACTTT. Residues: CASSVGDREYSPLHF.

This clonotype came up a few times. Here the CDR3 reads CASSLDGGQKNQPQHF. In DNA, the CDR3 is TGTGCCAGCAGCTTGGACGGTGGACAGAAGAATCAGCCCCAGCATTTT. V is TRBV5-6 and J is TRBJ1-5; perhaps TRBD1 as D (6 bases). V lost 0 bases to trimming and J lost 4 bases, with 14 bases between them. The CDR3 runs 16 residues. From germline, CDR1 is SGHDT and CDR2 YYEEEE. The full variable domain, completed using reference TRBV5-6 and TRBJ1-5, is DAGVTQSPTHLIKTRGQQVTLRCSPKSGHDTVSWYQQALGQGPQFIFQYYEEEERQRGNFPDRFSGHQFPNYSSELNVNALLLGDSALYLCASSLDGGQKNQPQHFGDGTRLSIL.

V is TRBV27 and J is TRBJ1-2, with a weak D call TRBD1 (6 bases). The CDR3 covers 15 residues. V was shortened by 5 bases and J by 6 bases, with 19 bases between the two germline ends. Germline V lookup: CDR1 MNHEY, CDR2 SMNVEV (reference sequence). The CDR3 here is CASSKRGWDTHGYTF. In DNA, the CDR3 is TGTGCCAGCAGTAAAAGGGGGTGGGACACCCATGGCTACACCTTC.

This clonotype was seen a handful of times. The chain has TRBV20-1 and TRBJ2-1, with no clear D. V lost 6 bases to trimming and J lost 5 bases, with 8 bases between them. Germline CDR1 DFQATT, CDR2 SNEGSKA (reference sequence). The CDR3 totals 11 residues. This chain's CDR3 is CSAQKHNEQFF. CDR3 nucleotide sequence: TGCAGTGCCCAGAAGCACAATGAGCAGTTCTTC.

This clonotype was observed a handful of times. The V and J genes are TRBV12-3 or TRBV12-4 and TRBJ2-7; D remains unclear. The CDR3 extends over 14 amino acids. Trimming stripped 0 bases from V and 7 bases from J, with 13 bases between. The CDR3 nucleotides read TGTGCCAGCAGTTTAGCGCAAAGGGCGGAGGAGCAGTACTTC. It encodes CASSLAQRAEEQYF.

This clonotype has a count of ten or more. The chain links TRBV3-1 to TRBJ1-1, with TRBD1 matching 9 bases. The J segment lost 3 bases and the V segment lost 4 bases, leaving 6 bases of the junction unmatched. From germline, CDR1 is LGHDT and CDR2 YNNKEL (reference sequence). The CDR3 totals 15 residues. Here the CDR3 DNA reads TGTGCCAGCAGCCGAAACAGGGGGCAATACACTGAAGCTTTCTTT. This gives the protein CASSRNRGQYTEAFF.

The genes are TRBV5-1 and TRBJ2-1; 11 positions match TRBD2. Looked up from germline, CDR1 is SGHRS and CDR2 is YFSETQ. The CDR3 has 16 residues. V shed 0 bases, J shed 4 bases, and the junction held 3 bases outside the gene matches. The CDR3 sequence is CASSLAGTSGYNEQFF. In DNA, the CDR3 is TGCGCCAGCAGCTTGGCGGGGACTAGCGGTTACAATGAGCAGTTCTTC.

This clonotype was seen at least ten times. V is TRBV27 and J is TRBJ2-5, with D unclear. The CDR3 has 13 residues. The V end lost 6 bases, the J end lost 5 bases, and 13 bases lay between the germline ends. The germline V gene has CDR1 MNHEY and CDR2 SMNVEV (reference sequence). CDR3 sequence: CASSPEGTETQYF. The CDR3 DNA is TGTGCCAGCAGCCCCGAAGGAACGGAGACCCAGTACTTC.

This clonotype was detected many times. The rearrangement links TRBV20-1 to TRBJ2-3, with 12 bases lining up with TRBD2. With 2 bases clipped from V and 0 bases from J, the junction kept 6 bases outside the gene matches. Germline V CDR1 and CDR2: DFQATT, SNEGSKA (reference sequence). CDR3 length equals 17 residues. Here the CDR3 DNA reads TGCAGTGCTAGACCCCTAGCGGGGGGGCCGAGCACAGATACGCAGTATTTT. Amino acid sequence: CSARPLAGGPSTDTQYF.

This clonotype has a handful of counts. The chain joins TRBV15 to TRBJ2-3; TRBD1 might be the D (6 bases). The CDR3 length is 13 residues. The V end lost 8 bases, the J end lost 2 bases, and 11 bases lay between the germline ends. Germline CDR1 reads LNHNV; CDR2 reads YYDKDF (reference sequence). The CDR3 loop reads CATGQTFTDTQYF. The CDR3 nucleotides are TGTGCCACCGGACAGACTTTCACAGATACGCAGTATTTT. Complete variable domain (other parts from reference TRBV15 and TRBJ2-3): DAMVIQNPRYQVTQFGKPVTLSCSQTLNHNVMYWYQQKSSQAPKLLFHYYDKDFNNEADTPDNFQSRRPNTSFCFLDIRSPGLGDTAMYLCATGQTFTDTQYFGPGTRLTVL.

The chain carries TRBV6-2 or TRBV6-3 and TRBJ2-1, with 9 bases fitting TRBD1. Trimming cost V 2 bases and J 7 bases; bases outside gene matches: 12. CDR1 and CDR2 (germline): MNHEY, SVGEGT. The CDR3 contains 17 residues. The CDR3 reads CASSYPTVGTGRNEQFF. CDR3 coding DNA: TGTGCCAGCAGTTACCCGACCGTTGGGACAGGGAGGAATGAGCAGTTCTTC.

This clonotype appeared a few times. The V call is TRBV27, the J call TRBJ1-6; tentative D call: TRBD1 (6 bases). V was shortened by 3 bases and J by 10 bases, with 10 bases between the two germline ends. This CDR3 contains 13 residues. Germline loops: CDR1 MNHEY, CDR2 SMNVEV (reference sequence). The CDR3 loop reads CASSLGARSPLHF. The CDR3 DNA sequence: TGTGCCAGCAGTTTGGGGGCGAGATCACCCCTCCACTTT.

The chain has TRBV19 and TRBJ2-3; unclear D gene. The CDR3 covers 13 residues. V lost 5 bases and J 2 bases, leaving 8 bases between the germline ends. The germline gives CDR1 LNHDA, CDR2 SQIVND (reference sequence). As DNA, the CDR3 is TGTGCCAGTAGTTGGGCTAACACAGATACGCAGTATTTT. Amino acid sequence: CASSWANTDTQYF.